This T cell receptor beta chain was sequenced in a study of cytomegalovirus exposure and HLA in healthy donors (dated by TCRdb to about 2017). Turning to the overall study: In an earlier analysis of some 550 of the donors, around 290 Gb of sequence data and just under 120 million unique TCR beta sequences from about 179 million T cells were reported. To predict cytomegalovirus infection status, the study combined high-throughput TCR immunosequencing, statistical association of individual TCRs with disease status, and machine learning. A few DR-DQ haplotypes were handled as single units for association and clustering because linkage in the cohort was strong. Alongside the repertoire data, information on donor age, sex, ethnicity and CMV serostatus was compiled. The genetic ancestry cluster associated with self-reported Caucasian donors included approximately 85% of the roughly 360 genotyped donors. To decide whether each TCR beta V gene segment behaved as functional or pseudogenic, an earlier analysis of over 500 of the donors relied on high-throughput TCR beta sequencing. Along with the roughly 700-subject first cohort, a separate validation cohort of 120 different subjects was used. HLA typing covered class I and class II loci at four-digit resolution. Among some 400 genotyped donors of the cohort, an average of roughly 240,000 unique TCR beta nucleotide sequences were sequenced per donor, about a sixth of them non-productive. A later genetic analysis took genome-wide SNP genotypes for about 65% of the roughly 670 donors and used that subset as a discovery cohort. Rather than drawing on any new phenotypic data, the later analysis identified candidate immune exposures from TCR beta sequences and the way those sequences occurred across donors. Typing coverage differed by locus: A, B, C, DRB1 and DQB1 were typed in about 629-640 donors, DQA1 in 500 to 550, DPA1 in around 600, and DPB1 in 450 to 490. All discovery cohort repertoires had been generated using a single sequencing platform. An early release that covered several hundred HLA-typed donors contained approximately 320 gigabases of sequencing data and tens of millions of unique TCR sequences. The study used immunosequencing to profile the T cell repertoires of 670 or so subjects and linked those repertoires to cytomegalovirus serostatus. The study aimed to test whether signatures of past pathogen exposure could be identified by cataloging public T cell receptors. A later analysis re-examined previously published TCR beta repertoires from roughly 720 donors and added high-resolution HLA genotyping to investigate patterns of TCR occurrence. Summary of the overall study and its limitations: Sequencing depth was assumed to be roughly uniform across donors in the presence/absence analyses, though that assumption may not hold. In a later analysis, most CMV-associated TCR beta chains were found to appear HLA-restricted, with HLA associations seemingly driven largely by CMV exposure. The classifier was reported to diagnose cytomegalovirus status with high specificity and sensitivity in both the original and validation cohorts. In vitro tests confirmed that a few of the cytomegalovirus-associated TCR beta chains recognize cytomegalovirus antigens. According to a later genetic analysis, donors in an Asian-associated ancestry cluster had fewer N-insertions in productive TCRs than the approximately 700-donor mean. The cohort was sequenced for TCR beta chains only, and without alpha or paired-chain data the features that could be detected were limited. In the study, some 180 TCR beta chains were listed as associated with cytomegalovirus. Because counts were too low, seventeen rarely observed V segments, including chromosome 9 orphons, were left out of the earlier analysis of 500 to 750 of the donors. Immune exposure information for the cohort was limited to CMV serostatus. HLA typing was unavailable for some donors at each locus, so association tests used only the typed subset. The 87-base-pair reads could not distinguish some IMGT-functional V segments, including TRBV6-2 and TRBV6-3, so those segments were excluded. A later analysis associated approximately 17,000 TCR beta sequences with specific HLA alleles at a false discovery rate of 0.05. A cluster of highly shared sequence variants was judged likely to be a technical artifact of the sequencing pipeline. In a later analysis, the rate of TCR association differed among HLA loci, with DRB1 alleles having the most associated TCRs and HLA-C alleles having the fewest. Correlated functional status among segregating V segments might be attributable to linkage disequilibrium, but an unknown experimental factor could not be ruled out. Strong co-occurrence of HLA alleles, especially DR and DQ, made assigning TCR associations to individual alleles difficult. The authors suggested that the approach could potentially be generalized to other disease states and immunological phenotypes. A later genetic analysis associated a missense DCLRE1C variant with V-gene and J-gene trimming of TCR beta chains, and an independent cohort replicated the association. Several of the top co-occurrence clusters appeared to be linked to parvovirus B19, influenza, CMV and Epstein-Barr virus, according to a later analysis. An earlier analysis of 587 of the donors showed that most TCR beta V segments appeared in productive rearrangements either about 87% or about 30% of the time, which broadly matched IMGT annotations. A further reported finding was that TCR beta sequences accurately predicted the HLA-A and HLA-B alleles for most subjects in the first cohort. In a later analysis, HLA-associated TCR beta chains were found to be more clonally expanded and to have lower generation probabilities than equally common non-associated chains. Most TCR sequences were observed very rarely across donors, whereas some public TCRs were present in many individuals.

In its sample, this clone was seen a few times. What this receptor recognizes is not known. No clone much larger than this one lies a single base away; base qualities are absent. The germline ends are 8 bases apart after V is trimmed by 6 bases and J by 4 bases. According to the germline V gene (reference sequence), CDR1 reads MNHEY and CDR2 reads SMNVEV. Including the terminal cysteine and phenylalanine, the CDR3 comprises 12 residues. The CDR3 DNA has 36 bases and is translated from base 1. The cohort consisted of some 730 healthy bone marrow donors. At the time of sampling, all cohort members were nominally healthy, though unrecorded immune exposures were likely present. The donor was CMV seropositive and was included in the group of 250 to 300 seropositive cohort members. A peripheral blood sample was provided by each donor, and peripheral blood mononuclear cells were used for TCR beta sequencing. The Qiagen DNeasy Blood Extraction Kit was used to extract genomic DNA from the blood cell samples.

The library was made by the immunoSEQ multiplex PCR assay. A mixture of 60 forward primers for TCR Vbeta segments and 13 reverse primers for TCR Jbeta segments was used in the multiplex PCR. A multiplex PCR assay on genomic DNA amplified the CDR3 region of rearranged TCR beta genes. On the Illumina HiSeq System, the amplified TCR beta libraries were sequenced as 87-base-pair reads. In the authors' own workflow: In a later analysis, tens of millions of unique TCR beta chains were counted across the approximately 640 repertoires, and roughly 10 million of these chains were shared by at least two donors. Raw reads were error-corrected and collapsed into unique sequences by a nearest-neighbor algorithm in which closely related sequences were merged to remove PCR and sequencing errors. V, D and J gene segments were assigned by aligning CDR3 sequences to IMGT reference sequences. For a sequence to be retained, a match of at least six nucleotides was required to both a V gene segment and a J gene segment. A rearrangement counted as productive if the CDR3 had no stop codons and remained in frame with V and J, and every other rearrangement counted as non-productive. Following IMGT convention, CDR3 was defined as the stretch from the second conserved V-encoded cysteine up to the conserved J-encoded phenylalanine. The earlier analysis of about 610 of the donors excluded any sequence lacking an unambiguous match to a single V gene segment. An earlier analysis of some 610 of the donors called V segments functional above 56.7% productive rearrangements and segregating when the between-donor standard deviation exceeded 5%. A statistical classification framework was developed to diagnose cytomegalovirus status using the catalog of TCR beta chain sequences. A later analysis assigned V and J genes by comparing TCR nucleotide sequences with IMGT/GENE-DB human TR gene sequences. In a later analysis, CDR3 sequences and most-parsimonious VDJ recombination scenarios were assigned using the TCRdist pipeline. In a later analysis, each TCR beta chain was defined by its CDR3 amino acid sequence together with its V-gene family, and reads without a unique V-gene family were excluded. As a way to deal with suspected cross-contamination and a sequencing artifact, a later analysis dropped hundreds of nucleotide sequences that were highly shared and had low generation probability. For each public chain, a later analysis derived a clonal expansion index from normalized ranks of inferred template counts within each repertoire. In a later analysis, generation probabilities were computed using a VDJ recombination model fitted to out-of-frame rearrangements, and the results were checked against IGoR. In a later analysis, hypergeometric tests were used to score TCR-TCR, TCR-HLA and TCR-CMV co-occurrence, with a repertoire-size bias correction applied to TCR pairs. A later analysis estimated false discovery rates by permuting HLA or CMV assignments 20 times. In a later analysis, co-occurring TCRs were grouped using DBSCAN, and TCRdist sequence similarity was added for clustering within HLA-allele-positive subsets. Repertoires with fewer than 30,000 or more than 120,000 public chains were left out of co-occurrence clustering, as were five repertoires with anomalous nucleotide sharing. The immuneACCESS repertoire file appears here via TCRdb, limited to in-frame rearrangements. These files lack a portion of the clones; in checked studies, under half of the deficit traces to unresolved V genes, and the cause of the others is not known. The V and J calls and clone size were taken over from that table, and D and trimming were inferred from the DNA. Across this sample there are approximately 80,000 clones, with around 70% seen only once. The ten largest clones take up roughly 11% of the sample.

Input material: PBMCs. The sequence joins TRBV27 to TRBJ2-3; TRBD2 could be the D gene, as 5 bases match. This sequence was found in a woman aged 40-49 years in good health and CMV-seropositive. The CDR3 corresponds to CASRGDADTQYF. In nucleotides, the sequence is TGTGCCAGCAGGGGAGATGCAGATACGCAGTATTTT.